Listed below are T cell receptor beta chains from one sample, sequenced in a study of blood T cell repertoires in COVID-19. The repertoire was sequenced with immunoSEQ multiplex PCR; TCRdb's copy has only in-frame clones and lacks some. The sample lists around 200,000 clones; roughly four fifths were seen once. The source material was PBMCs or T cells enriched from blood (not recorded which). These receptors all stem from a man aged 40-50 years who had recovered from COVID-19. Both conserved end residues are part of each CDR3. D genes are given only for firm matches. Rows give clone size only sometimes, using once, few, many, or a class for an expanded clone.

>TRBJ2-1|17|-|-|TRBV4-1
CASSRGSAQGRMGEQFF
TGCGCCAGCAGCCGGGGCTCGGCCCAGGGAAGAATGGGTGAGCAGTTCTTC
>TRBJ2-3|16|-|-|TRBV11-2
CASSRPSVSSTDTQYF
TGTGCCAGCAGCCGACCTAGCGTCTCGAGCACAGATACGCAGTATTTT
>TRBJ1-1|16|-|-|TRBV18
CASSPKTWGGNTEAFF
TGTGCCAGCTCACCGAAGACCTGGGGGGGTAACACTGAAGCTTTCTTT
>TRBJ2-3|17|-|-|TRBV21-1
CASRDISEQLSTDTQYF
TGTGCCAGCAGGGACATCTCGGAGCAGTTGAGCACAGATACGCAGTATTTT
>TRBJ1-1|14|-|-|TRBV2
CASSSWGGGTEAFF
TGTGCCAGCAGTTCATGGGGAGGGGGCACTGAAGCTTTCTTT
>TRBJ1-5|18|TRBD1|once|TRBV6-4
CARYLGQGAFYSNQPQHF
TGTGCCCGTTACTTAGGACAGGGGGCTTTCTATAGCAATCAGCCCCAGCATTTT
>TRBJ1-1|13|-|-|TRBV12-3/TRBV12-4
CASSLLWGAEAFF
TGTGCCAGCAGTTTACTTTGGGGGGCTGAAGCTTTCTTT
>TRBJ2-1|14|-|once|TRBV6-5
CASSWGQGYNEQFF
TGTGCCAGCAGTTGGGGGCAGGGGTACAATGAGCAGTTCTTC
>TRBJ2-1|18|-|-|TRBV7-6
CASSPERGQVGRGLRQFF
TGTGCCAGCAGCCCGGAAAGGGGGCAGGTCGGGAGGGGGCTAAGGCAGTTCTTC
>TRBJ1-4|16|-|-|TRBV18
CASSGRGDAPNEKLFF
TGTGCCAGCTCAGGGAGGGGAGACGCCCCTAATGAAAAACTGTTTTTT
>TRBJ2-5|15|TRBD2|-|TRBV30
CAWSPGTSGGETQYF
TGTGCCTGGAGTCCTGGGACTAGCGGGGGAGAGACCCAGTACTTC
>TRBJ2-3|15|-|-|TRBV2
CASSAEGREVDTQYF
TGTGCCAGCAGTGCAGAAGGCAGGGAGGTAGATACGCAGTATTTT
>TRBJ1-4|15|-|-|TRBV9
CASSVSGGRGEKLFF
TGTGCCAGCAGCGTATCGGGGGGACGGGGTGAAAAACTGTTTTTT
>TRBJ1-1|13|-|-|TRBV30
CALEIRQRGEAFF
TGTGCCTTGGAAATCCGACAGCGAGGTGAAGCTTTCTTT
>TRBJ2-1|17|TRBD2|-|TRBV4-2
CASRLTWTSGFYNEQFF
TGTGCCAGCAGGCTTACGTGGACTAGCGGATTTTACAATGAGCAGTTCTTC
>TRBJ2-1|14|-|-|TRBV7-8
CASTLTLSYNEQFF
TGTGCCAGCACGCTTACACTATCCTACAATGAGCAGTTCTTC
>TRBJ1-1|16|TRBD1|-|TRBV11-2
CASSPGAGGTNTEAFF
TGTGCCAGCAGCCCGGGGGCAGGGGGCACGAACACTGAAGCTTTCTTT
>TRBJ2-7|16|-|-|TRBV23-1
CASTPKDSLLGYEQYF
TGCGCCAGCACTCCAAAAGACAGCCTTTTAGGCTACGAGCAGTACTTC
>TRBJ2-1|13|TRBD1|-|TRBV2
CASSQQGYNEQFF
TGTGCCAGCAGTCAACAGGGGTACAATGAGCAGTTCTTC
>TRBJ1-4|14|-|-|TRBV19
CASANRETNEKLFF
TGTGCCAGTGCTAACAGGGAAACTAATGAAAAACTGTTTTTT
>TRBJ2-1|15|-|-|TRBV7-3
CASSLSWGGRNEQFF
TGTGCCAGCAGCTTAAGTTGGGGGGGCAGGAATGAGCAGTTCTTC
>TRBJ1-2|12|-|-|TRBV7-9
CASSFAGDGYTF
TGTGCCAGCAGCTTCGCAGGCGATGGCTACACCTTC
>TRBJ2-2|16|TRBD1|-|TRBV18
CASSPDRVKNTGELFF
TGTGCCAGCTCCCCCGACAGGGTGAAGAACACCGGGGAGCTGTTTTTT
>TRBJ2-7|15|TRBD1|-|TRBV30
CAWKGLDRGPDEQYF
TGTGCCTGGAAAGGTTTGGACAGGGGGCCCGACGAGCAGTACTTC
>TRBJ2-1|13|TRBD1|few|TRBV10-2
CASRWTGAGEQFF
TGCGCCAGCAGGTGGACAGGGGCGGGTGAGCAGTTCTTC
>TRBJ2-1|15|TRBD1|few|TRBV19
CASSPPPGQYNEQFF
TGTGCCAGTAGTCCGCCGCCGGGACAGTACAATGAGCAGTTCTTC
>TRBJ1-5|15|-|-|TRBV2
CASSSQGFQNQPQHF
TGTGCCAGCAGTTCACAGGGATTCCAGAATCAGCCCCAGCATTTT
>TRBJ2-1|14|TRBD2|-|TRBV7-3
CASSLGGGANEQFF
TGTGCCAGCAGCTTAGGCGGGGGGGCCAATGAGCAGTTCTTC
>TRBJ2-5|12|-|-|TRBV12-3/TRBV12-4
CASAYYQETQYF
TGTGCCAGCGCTTACTATCAAGAGACCCAGTACTTC
>TRBJ1-2|16|-|-|TRBV7-3
CASSSGGALANYGYTF
TGTGCCAGCAGCTCCGGGGGGGCTTTAGCTAACTATGGCTACACCTTC
>TRBJ1-2|12|-|once|TRBV28
CASSLWVDSYTF
TGTGCCAGCAGTTTATGGGTAGACAGCTACACCTTC